This T cell receptor (beta chain) is drawn from a study of Graves' ophthalmopathy and Graves' hyperthyroidism. Whole-study findings and limits: From stable hyperthyroidism, ophthalmopathy was separated by a 13-signature model with 87.88% sensitivity and more than 75% specificity.

This clonotype appeared many times. Its target is not known. Investigators amplified TCR beta CDR3 regions from RNA transcripts. HTBI primers were used in a first-round RT-PCR, which preceded a second-round multiplex PCR. A single record per CDR3 protein comes from TCRdb applying MiXCR to the multiplex PCR reads. Of about 400,000 distinct CDR3 sequences in the sample, approximately 16% were seen once. This sequence was found in a woman aged 18-29 years with Graves' ophthalmopathy. Sequencing input: peripheral blood.

CDR3 residues: CATSSPRTGPGELFF. The CDR3 DNA reads as TGTGCCACCAGCAGTCCAAGGACAGGGCCCGGGGAGCTGTTTTTT. V and J are TRBV15 and TRBJ2-2; 8 nucleotides agree with TRBD1. The trim removed 3 bases at V and 6 bases at J, leaving 6 bases unmatched. The CDR3 spans 15 residues. Germline values: CDR1 LNHNV, CDR2 YYDKDF (reference sequence).